This is a list of T cell receptor beta chains from one sample in a study of blood T cell repertoires in COVID-19. TCRdb's table, derived via immunoSEQ multiplex PCR, lists solely in-frame clones and lacks some. The sample shows about 210,000 clones, approximately 84% of them seen only once. Material: peripheral blood. These receptors were taken from a woman in her forties or fifties with active or convalescent COVID-19. CDR3s include the opening cysteine and the closing phenylalanine or tryptophan. A D gene is named only where the DNA matches it firmly. Clone size is given for some rows only: seen once, a few or many times, or a class if the clone is expanded.

D	V	J	size	CDR3	DNA
TRBD1	TRBV28	TRBJ1-2	-	CASTLDRGGYTF	TGTGCCAGCACCCTAGACAGGGGGGGCTACACCTTC
-	TRBV19	TRBJ2-7	-	CASSRRGQYEQYF	TGTGCCAGTAGCCGCAGGGGTCAGTACGAGCAGTACTTC
TRBD1	TRBV5-6	TRBJ1-1	-	CASSLMDRVSEAFF	TGTGCCAGCAGCTTGATGGACAGGGTTTCTGAAGCTTTCTTT
-	TRBV5-1	TRBJ1-2	-	CASNRADSLGGYTF	TGCGCCAGCAACAGGGCGGACAGTCTAGGAGGCTACACCTTC
TRBD1	TRBV28	TRBJ1-5	-	CASSLGTGFEPQHF	TGTGCCAGCAGTTTAGGGACAGGGTTTGAGCCCCAGCATTTT
TRBD1	TRBV5-1	TRBJ2-7	once	CASSFSQGEYEQYF	TGCGCCAGCAGCTTCAGTCAGGGGGAATACGAGCAGTACTTC
TRBD2	TRBV5-1	TRBJ2-1	-	CASSLDLAGAYNEQFF	TGCGCCAGCAGCTTGGACTTAGCGGGGGCCTACAATGAGCAGTTCTTC
-	TRBV28	TRBJ1-1	-	CASSLFAGTEAFF	TGTGCCAGCAGTTTATTTGCGGGCACTGAAGCTTTCTTT
-	TRBV7-3	TRBJ2-1	-	CASSLTPGYVNEQFF	TGTGCCAGCAGCTTAACACCAGGGTACGTCAATGAGCAGTTCTTC
TRBD1	TRBV5-1	TRBJ2-4	-	CASSLEGQGLAKNIQYF	TGCGCCAGCAGCTTGGAGGGACAGGGATTAGCCAAAAACATTCAGTACTTC
-	TRBV6-5	TRBJ2-6	-	CASSDNSGANVLTF	TGTGCCAGCAGCGACAACTCTGGGGCCAACGTCCTGACTTTC
-	TRBV5-4	TRBJ2-1	few	CASSPMPGTKQFF	TGTGCCAGCAGCCCCATGCCGGGGACAAAACAGTTCTTC
TRBD2	TRBV5-4	TRBJ2-1	-	CASSHQYRREAFDNEQFF	TGTGCCAGCAGCCACCAATATCGGCGGGAGGCTTTTGACAATGAGCAGTTCTTC
-	TRBV27	TRBJ2-3	-	CASSYEGRGDTQYF	TGTGCCAGCAGTTATGAGGGCCGGGGAGATACGCAGTATTTT
-	TRBV2	TRBJ2-7	-	CASYLYSYEQYF	TGTGCCAGCTATCTGTACTCCTACGAGCAGTACTTC
-	TRBV9	TRBJ2-7	-	CASSEGEGLYEQYF	TGTGCCAGCAGCGAGGGGGAGGGCCTCTACGAGCAGTACTTC
-	TRBV6-5	TRBJ1-4	-	CASRRSGRREKLFF	TGTGCCAGCCGACGGTCAGGGCGAAGGGAAAAACTGTTTTTT
-	TRBV7-9	TRBJ1-4	-	CASSPGTGNEKLFF	TGTGCCAGCAGCCCGGGAACGGGTAATGAAAAACTGTTTTTT
-	TRBV28	TRBJ1-1	-	CASSPAQVRYTEAFF	TGTGCCAGCAGCCCCGCGCAAGTACGGTACACTGAAGCTTTCTTT
-	TRBV5-1	TRBJ1-1	many	CASSGTPNTEAFF	TGCGCCAGCAGCGGGACACCGAACACTGAAGCTTTCTTT
-	TRBV12-3/TRBV12-4	TRBJ1-1	few	CASSLGSGTEAFF	TGTGCCAGCAGTTTGGGCTCTGGCACTGAAGCTTTCTTT
-	TRBV7-3	TRBJ1-1	-	CASSPTGRGMNTEAFF	TGTGCCAGCAGCCCCACGGGGAGGGGAATGAACACTGAAGCTTTCTTT
-	TRBV20-1	TRBJ1-2	-	CSASLGQGYTF	TGCAGTGCTAGCCTGGGGCAGGGCTACACCTTC
-	TRBV11-2	TRBJ1-2	few	CASSLSGAYGYTF	TGTGCCAGCAGCTTATCAGGGGCCTATGGCTACACCTTC
-	TRBV2	TRBJ2-3	-	CASSEAPFSRGVSTDTQYF	TGTGCCAGCAGTGAAGCCCCGTTCTCTCGCGGGGTTAGCACAGATACGCAGTATTTT
-	TRBV2	TRBJ2-2	-	CASRAFMNTGELFF	TGTGCCAGCAGGGCCTTCATGAACACCGGGGAGCTGTTTTTT
TRBD2	TRBV4-2	TRBJ2-7	-	CASSQGGSSYEQYF	TGTGCCAGCAGCCAAGGCGGGAGCTCCTACGAGCAGTACTTC
-	TRBV2	TRBJ2-1	-	CASNPDSRKEQFF	TGTGCCAGCAATCCGGACAGTCGGAAAGAGCAGTTCTTC
-	TRBV2	TRBJ2-5	-	CASSGIRTHGRGHLQETQYF	TGTGCCAGCAGTGGAATTCGAACTCATGGTAGGGGCCATCTTCAAGAGACCCAGTACTTC
TRBD1	TRBV6-2/TRBV6-3	TRBJ2-2	-	CASSYSPSSTRGLYTGELFF	TGTGCCAGCAGTTACTCGCCGTCTTCAACCAGGGGGCTTTACACCGGGGAGCTGTTTTTT
-	TRBV30	TRBJ1-1	-	CAWSVSGKNTEAFF	TGTGCCTGGAGTGTTTCAGGAAAGAACACTGAAGCTTTCTTT
-	TRBV5-1	TRBJ2-3	-	CASSFRQSPDTQYF	TGCGCCAGCAGCTTTAGACAGTCTCCAGATACGCAGTATTTT
-	TRBV9	TRBJ1-2	-	CASSVARGFYGYTF	TGTGCCAGCAGCGTAGCTAGGGGATTTTATGGCTACACCTTC
-	TRBV15	TRBJ2-2	-	CATSRAQTGNTGELFF	TGTGCCACCAGCAGAGCGCAGACAGGGAACACCGGGGAGCTGTTTTTT
TRBD1	TRBV5-1	TRBJ2-5	-	CASSPGQGLFETQYF	TGCGCCAGCAGCCCCGGACAGGGACTCTTCGAGACCCAGTACTTC
-	TRBV2	TRBJ2-5	few	CASSPRETQYF	TGTGCCAGCAGTCCCCGGGAGACCCAGTACTTC
-	TRBV9	TRBJ1-1	-	CASSVVGGVGDTEAFF	TGTGCCAGCAGCGTAGTAGGGGGGGTCGGGGACACTGAAGCTTTCTTT
-	TRBV5-6	TRBJ1-1	-	CASSLVPTVNTEAFF	TGTGCCAGCAGCTTGGTACCGACAGTGAACACTGAAGCTTTCTTT
TRBD1	TRBV5-4	TRBJ1-1	few	CASSPGFGQGMNTEAFF	TGTGCCAGCAGCCCGGGATTCGGACAGGGTATGAACACTGAAGCTTTCTTT
TRBD2	TRBV29-1	TRBJ2-3	-	CSVDGLASTDTQYF	TGCAGCGTTGACGGACTAGCCAGCACAGATACGCAGTATTTT
TRBD1	TRBV7-7	TRBJ2-2	-	CASSQTGVNTGELFF	TGTGCCAGCAGCCAAACAGGGGTGAACACCGGGGAGCTGTTTTTT
-	TRBV11-2	TRBJ2-3	-	CASSLQGWDTQYF	TGTGCCAGCAGCTTACAGGGTTGGGATACGCAGTATTTT
-	TRBV9	TRBJ1-1	many	CASSTGTGNTEAFF	TGTGCCAGCAGTACAGGGACGGGGAACACTGAAGCTTTCTTT
-	TRBV7-6	TRBJ1-1	-	CASSLASIVYRLQVNTEAFF	TGTGCCAGCAGCTTAGCTTCCATCGTCTACCGCTTACAGGTGAACACTGAAGCTTTCTTT
TRBD1	TRBV5-5	TRBJ2-7	-	CASSLDRLGYEQYF	TGTGCCAGCAGCCTGGACAGGCTTGGGTACGAGCAGTACTTC
-	TRBV7-6	TRBJ1-3	-	CASSSLRGGQNSGNTIYF	TGTGCCAGCAGCTCCTTAAGGGGTGGGCAGAACTCTGGAAACACCATATATTTT